This T cell receptor beta chain is from a study of CD8 T cells in Susac syndrome. An input of about 0.45 to 1 ug of RNA was subjected to reverse transcription using random hexamers. Multiplex immunoSEQ PCR targeted 54 Vbeta and 13 Jbeta TCR beta segments. TCRdb passed the immunoSEQ multiplex PCR reads through MiXCR, listing each CDR3 protein once. Of 150,000 to 200,000 distinct CDR3 sequences listed, 90% to 95% are singletons. Controls were age- and sex-matched healthy donors. The V gene's germline CDR1 is SNHLY and CDR2 FYNNEI. V lost 9 bases to trimming and J lost 3 bases, with 20 bases between them. CDR3 size: 15 residues.

This rearrangement joins TRBV2 to TRBJ1-2; D is undetermined. The clonotype comes from a human donor in good health. The sequenced sample consisted of CD4+ T cells from PBMCs. The CDR3 region is CARPRRLTGDYGYTF. The CDR3 bases are TGTGCCAGACCGCGGCGTCTAACTGGGGACTATGGCTACACCTTC.